A selection of T cell receptor beta chains follows, all from one sample in a study of shared clonotypes between healthy human individuals. Method: immunoSEQ multiplex PCR; TCRdb's copy keeps in-frame clones and lacks some. The sample carries under 1 million clones, roughly 96% recorded once. Sequenced: naive CD8+ T cells sorted from blood. All receptors come from a man aged 25-45 years in good health. The CDR3 runs from the conserved cysteine through the conserved F or W. D genes are given only for firm matches. Clone size is stated in some rows and not others, as once, few, many or a class when expanded.

NA | TRBJ2-1 | TRBV7-6 | NA | CASSLRGVHNEQFF | TGTGCCAGCAGCTTAAGGGGGGTACACAATGAGCAGTTCTTC
NA | TRBJ2-7 | TRBV15 | NA | CATSRVVAPYEQYF | TGTGCCACCAGCAGAGTTGTAGCCCCCTACGAGCAGTACTTC
NA | TRBJ2-1 | TRBV5-1 | NA | CASSVDAYNEQFF | TGCGCCAGCAGCGTGGACGCCTACAATGAGCAGTTCTTC
NA | TRBJ2-1 | TRBV7-2 | NA | CASSLTVNPEQFF | TGTGCCAGCAGCCTCACAGTTAACCCTGAGCAGTTCTTC
NA | TRBJ2-2 | TRBV7-9 | NA | CASRQTGNGELFF | TGTGCCAGCAGGCAGACTGGAAACGGGGAGCTGTTTTTT
NA | TRBJ1-1 | TRBV14 | NA | CASSQEEDLNTEAFF | TGTGCCAGCAGCCAAGAGGAAGATCTGAACACTGAAGCTTTCTTT
NA | TRBJ2-7 | TRBV19 | NA | CASSLQNEQYF | TGTGCCAGTAGTTTACAAAACGAGCAGTACTTC
NA | TRBJ1-1 | TRBV4-3 | NA | CASSQDRTGRNTEAFF | TGCGCCAGCAGCCAAGATCGAACAGGGAGGAACACTGAAGCTTTCTTT
TRBD2 | TRBJ2-7 | TRBV29-1 | NA | CSVEESGSATYEQYF | TGCAGCGTTGAAGAAAGCGGGAGTGCTACCTACGAGCAGTACTTC
TRBD1 | TRBJ2-2 | TRBV27 | NA | CASSLTGATGELFF | TGTGCCAGCAGTTTGACAGGGGCCACCGGGGAGCTGTTTTTT
NA | TRBJ1-1 | TRBV27 | NA | CASSIQVGVTEAFF | TGTGCCAGCAGTATACAGGTGGGGGTCACTGAAGCTTTCTTT
NA | TRBJ2-3 | TRBV30 | NA | CAWSVRGSATTDTQYF | TGTGCCTGGAGTGTTAGGGGCTCAGCGACCACAGATACGCAGTATTTT
TRBD1 | TRBJ1-5 | TRBV29-1 | NA | CSVESTGRVTRNQPQHF | TGCAGCGTTGAATCGACAGGGCGGGTTACTCGCAATCAGCCCCAGCATTTT
TRBD2 | TRBJ2-3 | TRBV6-6 | NA | CASSFPGTSSDTQYF | TGTGCCAGCAGCTTCCCCGGGACTAGCTCAGATACGCAGTATTTT
TRBD2 | TRBJ2-7 | TRBV11-1 | NA | CASSLEAGSYEQYF | TGTGCCAGCAGCTTAGAAGCGGGGTCCTACGAGCAGTACTTC
NA | TRBJ1-1 | TRBV11-2 | once | CASSLEGATEAFF | TGTGCCAGCAGCTTAGAAGGGGCCACTGAAGCTTTCTTT
NA | TRBJ2-1 | TRBV7-2 | NA | CASSLEGKGSGEQFF | TGTGCCAGCAGCTTAGAAGGGAAGGGTTCGGGTGAGCAGTTCTTC
TRBD1 | TRBJ1-6 | TRBV7-9 | NA | CASSSVGQGDSPLHF | TGTGCCAGCAGCTCGGTCGGACAGGGTGATTCACCCCTCCACTTT